This TCR beta chain was profiled in a study of cytomegalovirus exposure and HLA in healthy donors. The germline V gene has CDR1 MNHNS and CDR2 SASEGT. V lost 5 bases and J 9 bases, leaving 14 bases between the germline ends. The CDR3 has 13 residues. Study-level results: Most TCR sequences were uncommon, yet certain public TCRs appeared in many donors. Fewer N-insertions (relative to the approximately 700-donor mean) were reportedly seen in an Asian-associated ancestry cluster in a later analysis.

PCR used 60 Vbeta primers and 13 Jbeta primers. TCRdb's table, derived via immunoSEQ multiplex PCR, lists solely in-frame clones and lacks some. This sample contains roughly 88,000 clones. In regard to this clone: Its antigen is not identified.

The sequencing sample was made of PBMCs. The sequence derives from a man aged 45-60 years in good health and CMV-seropositive. The chain carries TRBV6-1 and TRBJ1-5, with D possibly TRBD1 on 6 matching bases. The CDR3 region has the DNA TGTGCCAGCAGTTCGGAACCCAGGGGGCCCCAGCATTTT. This codes for CASSSEPRGPQHF.